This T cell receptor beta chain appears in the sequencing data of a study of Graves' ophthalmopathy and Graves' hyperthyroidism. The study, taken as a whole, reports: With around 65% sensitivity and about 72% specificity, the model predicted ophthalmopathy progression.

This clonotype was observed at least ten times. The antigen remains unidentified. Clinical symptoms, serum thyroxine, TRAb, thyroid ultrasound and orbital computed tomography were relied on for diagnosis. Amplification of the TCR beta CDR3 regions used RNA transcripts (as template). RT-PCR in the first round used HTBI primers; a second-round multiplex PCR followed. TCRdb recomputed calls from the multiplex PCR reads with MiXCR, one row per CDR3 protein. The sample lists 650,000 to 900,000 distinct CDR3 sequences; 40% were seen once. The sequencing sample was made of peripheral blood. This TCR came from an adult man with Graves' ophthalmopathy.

The CDR3 sequence is CAITRLGRTANTIYF. CDR3 sequence (DNA): TGTGCCATCACCCGCCTGGGACGGACGGCGAACACCATATATTTT. The chain links TRBV10-3 to TRBJ1-3, with a weak D call TRBD1 (5 bases). Germline V gives CDR1 ENHRY, CDR2 SYGVKD. V lost 7 bases, J lost 7 bases, and 20 bases lay in between. There are 15 residues in the CDR3.